A single sample is the source of the 29 T cell receptor beta chains below, sequenced in a study of T cell responses to AZD1222 COVID-19 vaccine. Generated by immunoSEQ multiplex PCR, the TCRdb table keeps only in-frame clones and is missing some. The sample lists around 140,000 clones; roughly 90% were seen once. Sample: peripheral blood, taken on day 0 of AZD1222 vaccination. The receptors derive from an adult in good health.

The chain recombines TRBV13 with TRBJ1-6; D is unclear. CDR3 length: 16 amino acids. Germline lookup yields CDR1 PRHDT and CDR2 FYEKMQ (reference sequence). V was trimmed by 0 bases and J by 7 bases, leaving 13 bases between them. The CDR3: CASSLGAVRENSPLHF. CDR3 in DNA: TGTGCCAGCAGCTTAGGCGCAGTGAGGGAGAATTCACCCCTCCACTTT.

The rearrangement links TRBV13 to TRBJ1-2, with 8 bases identical to TRBD1. The germline V gene encodes CDR1 PRHDT and CDR2 FYEKMQ (reference sequence). CDR3 size: 14 residues. Unmatched junction bases numbered 2, after V lost 0 bases and J lost 5 bases. DNA of the CDR3: TGTGCCAGCAGCTTAGGTCGACAGGGGTATGGCTACACCTTC. Translation gives CASSLGRQGYGYTF.

The chain recombines TRBV27 with TRBJ2-6; maybe TRBD2 (5 bases). The CDR3 sequence is 15 residues long. The germline V and J ends were trimmed by 5 bases and 2 bases, with 10 bases remaining between them. Germline CDR1 and CDR2: MNHEY and SMNVEV (reference sequence). The CDR3 sequence: CASSGGRAGANVLTF. CDR3 DNA sequence: TGTGCCAGCAGTGGAGGCCGGGCTGGGGCCAACGTCCTGACTTTC.

The gene calls are TRBV3-1 (or the pseudogene TRBV3-2) and TRBJ1-2; maybe TRBD1 (6 bases). Germline CDR1 and CDR2: LGHDT and YNNKEL (reference sequence). V gave up 2 bases and J gave up 0 bases, with 16 bases separating them. This CDR3 has 17 amino acids. This CDR3 is CASSQKLGAEANYGYTF. In nucleotides, the CDR3 is TGTGCCAGCAGCCAAAAGTTGGGGGCTGAAGCTAACTATGGCTACACCTTC.

The J gene is TRBJ1-2, the V gene TRBV6-1, with D hard to call. Trimming removed 3 bases at V and 5 bases at J, with 1 base between. Germline-derived CDR1 and CDR2 are MNHNS and SASEGT. The CDR3 spans 10 residues. The CDR3 region has the DNA TGTGCCAGCAGTGATTATGGCTACACCTTC. Translated, it gives CASSDYGYTF.

V gene TRBV5-1 combines with J gene TRBJ2-2; D is perhaps TRBD2 (5 bases). V lost 0 bases and J lost 5, with 8 bases in between. The CDR3 covers 14 residues. Germline values: CDR1 SGHRS, CDR2 YFSETQ. In DNA, the CDR3 is TGCGCCAGCAGCTTGGCCCCGGGGACCGGGGAGCTGTTTTTT. Translation: CASSLAPGTGELFF.

The rearrangement uses TRBV27 and TRBJ2-5; D is undetermined. From germline, CDR1 is MNHEY and CDR2 SMNVEV (reference sequence). With 2 bases removed from V and 4 bases from J, the gap between germline ends came to 17 bases. The CDR3 spans 16 residues. The CDR3 region has the DNA TGTGCCAGCAGTTTAGACCCCGGGCGGATCGTAGAGACCCAGTACTTC. Amino acid sequence: CASSLDPGRIVETQYF.

The CDR3 DNA reads TGCGCCAGCAGCTTGATTGTGGGCGCGGACACCGGGGAGCTGTTTTTT. Translated, it gives CASSLIVGADTGELFF. The chain uses TRBV5-1 and TRBJ2-2, with D unclear. The germline CDR1 and CDR2 sequences are SGHRS and YFSETQ. Trimming cost V 1 base and J 3 bases, with 13 bases left between them. The CDR3 has 16 residues.

This chain uses TRBV9 with TRBJ1-2, with 10 bases fitting TRBD1. The CDR3 has 16 amino acids. The junction had 8 bases not matched to a gene; V was cut back by 0 bases and J by 6 bases. Per germline, CDR1 SGDLS and CDR2 YYNGEE. The CDR3 sequence: CASSVETGGFLDGYTF. As DNA, the CDR3 is TGTGCCAGCAGCGTAGAGACAGGGGGCTTTCTGGATGGCTACACCTTC.

V is TRBV2 and J is TRBJ1-1; D is undetermined. CDR1 and CDR2 from the germline V gene are SNHLY and FYNNEI. The CDR3 runs 12 residues. V was pared by 4 bases and J by 5 bases, with 8 bases between. CDR3 protein: CASSVGITEAFF. The CDR3 coding sequence is TGTGCCAGCAGTGTCGGGATAACTGAAGCTTTCTTT.

The chain is built from TRBV30 and TRBJ1-1; maybe TRBD1 (5 bases). Germline V gene lookup returns CDR1 GTSNPN and CDR2 SVGIG (reference sequence). CDR3 size: 15 residues. V lost 0 bases and J lost 0, with 11 bases in between. CDR3 amino acids: CAWSVPGLMNTEAFF. The CDR3 DNA reads TGTGCCTGGAGTGTACCGGGACTCATGAACACTGAAGCTTTCTTT.

The gene calls are TRBV18 and TRBJ2-6; D is unclear. Deletions cut 4 bases from V and 0 bases from J, with 7 bases between. Germline values: CDR1 KGHSH, CDR2 LQKENI. This CDR3 region has 15 residues. CDR3 coding DNA: TGTGCCAGCTCACTTCCGGGCTCTGGGGCCAACGTCCTGACTTTC. Protein product: CASSLPGSGANVLTF.

The sample holds one count of this clone. This chain uses TRBV3-1 (or the pseudogene TRBV3-2) with TRBJ2-7; perhaps TRBD2 as D (5 bases). The V end was cut by 4 bases, the J end by 6 bases, with 10 bases between. This CDR3 is built from 12 residues. The V gene's germline CDR1 is LGHDT and CDR2 YNNKEL (reference sequence). The CDR3 reads CASSPTRGEQYF. CDR3 in DNA: TGTGCCAGCAGCCCTACTAGAGGCGAGCAGTACTTC.

V and J are TRBV2 and TRBJ1-3, with D perhaps TRBD1 (5 bases). Trimming removed 8 bases from V and 1 base from J, with 15 bases in between. This CDR3 comprises 15 residues. CDR1 and CDR2 (germline): SNHLY, FYNNEI. The CDR3: CASDRSLGSGNTIYF. CDR3 sequence (DNA): TGTGCCAGCGACAGATCTCTCGGTTCTGGAAACACCATATATTTT.

The gene calls are TRBV11-2 and TRBJ1-1; no clear D. The V and J ends lost 2 bases and 4 bases respectively, with 23 bases between them. The CDR3 sequence is 18 residues long. Per germline, CDR1 SGHAT and CDR2 FQNNGV. The CDR3 spells CASSLMKEIWTGSTEAFF. The CDR3 DNA follows: TGTGCCAGCAGCTTAATGAAGGAGATCTGGACGGGTAGCACTGAAGCTTTCTTT.

The chain recombines TRBV7-2 with TRBJ1-3; 9 bases are a match to TRBD1. Trimming cost V 6 bases and J 7 bases; bases outside gene matches: 7. CDR3 length: 14 residues. Germline CDR1 SGHTA, CDR2 FQGNSA. CDR3 in amino acids: CASSFDRGMNTIYF. In DNA, the CDR3 is TGTGCCAGCAGTTTCGACAGGGGGATGAACACCATATATTTT.

The chain has TRBV4-1 and TRBJ2-7; possibly TRBD2 for D (5 bases). Germline loops: CDR1 MGHRA, CDR2 YSYEKL. This CDR3 has 17 residues. V lost 0 bases and J 2 bases, leaving 17 bases between the germline ends. DNA of the CDR3: TGCGCCAGCAGCCAAGAAGGCCCGGCTCTGGGAGCCTACGAGCAGTACTTC. Its protein is CASSQEGPALGAYEQYF.

The chain uses TRBV5-4 and TRBJ1-4; no clear D gene. This CDR3 is 17 amino acids long. Between the trimmed V and J ends, which lost 4 bases and 0 bases, there was a span of 16 bases. Germline V gene sequence: CDR1 SGHNT, CDR2 YYREEE (reference sequence). The CDR3 loop reads CASSPGDRPATNEKLFF. In DNA form, the CDR3 reads TGTGCCAGCAGCCCAGGTGACCGCCCCGCAACTAATGAAAAACTGTTTTTT. Drawing the rest from reference TRBV5-4 and TRBJ1-4, the complete variable domain is ETGVTQSPTHLIKTRGQQVTLRCSSQSGHNTVSWYQQALGQGPQFIFQYYREEENGRGNFPPRFSGLQFPNYSSELNVNALELDDSALYLCASSPGDRPATNEKLFFGSGTQLSVL.

V is TRBV3-1 (or the pseudogene TRBV3-2) and J is TRBJ2-5; 8 bases align to TRBD1. CDR1 and CDR2 (germline): LGHDT, YNNKEL (reference sequence). CDR3 size: 14 residues. The ends lost 3 bases at V and 4 bases at J; junction bases unmatched: 4. The CDR3 is CASSHLDRGETQYF. The CDR3 DNA is TGTGCCAGCAGCCACCTAGACAGGGGAGAGACCCAGTACTTC.

V is TRBV5-4 and J is TRBJ2-7, with 9 bases lining up with TRBD2. Germline V gene data show CDR1 as SGHNT and CDR2 as YYREEE (reference sequence). With 0 bases clipped from V and 3 bases from J, the junction kept 4 bases outside the gene matches. The CDR3 sequence is 15 residues long. The CDR3 nucleotides read TGTGCCAGCAGCTTGGGGATAGCGGGAGACTACGAGCAGTACTTC. Its protein product is CASSLGIAGDYEQYF.

The chain combines TRBV5-5 with TRBJ2-7, with TRBD1 matching 8 bases. Looked up from germline, CDR1 is SGHKS and CDR2 is YYEKEE (reference sequence). The V gene end was trimmed by 3 bases and the J gene end by 4 bases; junction bases not matched to a gene: 9. The CDR3 is 15 amino acids. The CDR3 DNA sequence: TGTGCCAGCAGCTCTCAGGTGACAGGGGTTTACGAGCAGTACTTC. Its translation is CASSSQVTGVYEQYF.

The genes are TRBV9 and TRBJ2-2; D uncertain. Germline V gene data show CDR1 as SGDLS and CDR2 as YYNGEE. The CDR3 has 16 amino acids. Trimming left V 0 bases short and J 0 bases short, with 9 bases between. This chain's CDR3 is CASSVELSSNTGELFF. The DNA of the CDR3 is TGTGCCAGCAGCGTAGAACTTTCGTCGAACACCGGGGAGCTGTTTTTT.

CDR3 amino acids: CSASLLAGGLTETQYF. CDR3 coding DNA: TGCAGTGCTAGTCTTTTAGCGGGAGGTTTAACGGAGACCCAGTACTTC. This rearrangement joins TRBV20-1 to TRBJ2-5; 10 bases align to TRBD2. The CDR3 is made up of 16 amino acids. V shed 3 bases and J 5 bases; nucleotides not matched to a gene: 12. Germline CDR1 DFQATT, CDR2 SNEGSKA (reference sequence).

This chain connects TRBV19 to TRBJ2-3; 8 bases are a match to TRBD2. There are 17 residues in the CDR3. Germline loops: CDR1 LNHDA, CDR2 SQIVND (reference sequence). V was pared by 4 bases and J by 1 base, with 10 bases of the junction left unmatched. This chain's CDR3 is CASSRLISGTRTDTQYF. The DNA of the CDR3 is TGTGCCAGTAGTAGACTCATTAGCGGGACCCGCACAGATACGCAGTATTTT.

This chain connects TRBV7-2 to TRBJ2-3; 12 bases map to TRBD1. The CDR3 spans 16 residues. V dropped 4 bases and J dropped 4; count of bases not matched to a gene: 6. Germline V gives CDR1 SGHTA, CDR2 FQGNSA. The CDR3 DNA follows: TGTGCCAGCAGCTGGTCCGGGACAGGGGGCTCAGATACGCAGTATTTT. The encoded protein is CASSWSGTGGSDTQYF.

V gene TRBV6-5 combines with J gene TRBJ2-7; D unclear. This CDR3 has 14 residues. CDR1 MNHEY and CDR2 SVGAGI come from the germline V gene. The germline V and J ends were trimmed by 2 bases and 0 bases, with 8 bases remaining between them. The CDR3 reads CASSYTDTSYEQYF. The CDR3 DNA is TGTGCCAGCAGTTACACCGACACCTCCTACGAGCAGTACTTC.

V and J are TRBV7-3 and TRBJ2-2, with 8 positions matching TRBD1. This CDR3 is built from 16 residues. Germline CDR1 is SGHTA and CDR2 is FQGTGA. The V and J ends lost 5 bases and 3 bases, in that order; junction bases with no gene match: 8. Written as DNA, the CDR3 is TGTGCCAGCAGCCCAAGGGACAGGACCCACACCGGGGAGCTGTTTTTT. Translation: CASSPRDRTHTGELFF.

CDR3 region: CASSLGRYEQYF. In DNA form, the CDR3 reads TGTGCCAGCAGCTTGGGCCGATACGAGCAGTACTTC. The genes are TRBV7-9 and TRBJ2-7; D is unclear. The CDR3 is 12 residues long. Germline CDR1 and CDR2: SEHNR and FQNEAQ (reference sequence). Trimming pared 3 bases from V and 4 bases from J, leaving 7 bases between.

This clone showed up just a few times. The chain links TRBV11-2 to TRBJ1-2, with D unresolved. The V gene's germline CDR1 is SGHAT and CDR2 FQNNGV. The CDR3 loop spans 13 amino acids. Trimming removed 5 bases at V and 2 bases at J, with 9 bases between. This chain's CDR3 is CASSPQGNYGYTF. CDR3 DNA: TGTGCCAGCAGCCCGCAAGGAAACTATGGCTACACCTTC.